Each of the 23 T cell receptor beta chains below was sequenced from the same sample in a study of T cell responses to AZD1222 COVID-19 vaccine. Only in-frame clones appear in the TCRdb table, and some are missing; sequencing was by immunoSEQ multiplex PCR. Among about 150,000 clones listed, 90% to 95% were seen once. Source: peripheral blood, taken on day 0 of AZD1222 vaccination. The origin of the receptors is an adult in good health.

The chain combines TRBV5-1 with TRBJ2-3, with 9 bases identical to TRBD2. This CDR3 region has 17 residues. V lost 3 bases and J lost 4; bases outside the gene matches: 12. CDR1 is SGHRS, CDR2 YFSETQ, per germline. This CDR3 is CASSSNSGSNWADTQYF. The CDR3 DNA follows: TGCGCCAGCAGCTCTAATAGCGGGAGTAATTGGGCAGATACGCAGTATTTT.

This clone was counted only a few times. The chain carries TRBV4-2 and TRBJ1-1; no definite D call. Trimming shortened V by 0 bases and J by 0 bases, and 11 bases separated the two germline ends. This CDR3 spans 16 amino acids. Germline lookup yields CDR1 LGHNA and CDR2 YNFKEQ. The CDR3 DNA follows: TGTGCCAGCAGCCAAGATCTTGGGGTCATGAACACTGAAGCTTTCTTT. Translating gives CASSQDLGVMNTEAFF.

The chain carries TRBV25-1 and TRBJ2-2; D tentatively fits TRBD1 or TRBD2 (6 bases each). Germline V gives CDR1 MGHDK, CDR2 SYGVNS. Trimming took off 6 bases at V and 4 bases at J, with 15 bases between the two ends. The CDR3 runs to 15 residues. The CDR3 nucleotides are TGTGCCAGCAGCAGGGGTTCGGGGGCCACCGGGGAGCTGTTTTTT. Its protein product is CASSRGSGATGELFF.

J is TRBJ2-7 and V is TRBV5-4; D might be TRBD2 (6 bases). The CDR3 is 15 amino acids. The germline V gene encodes CDR1 SGHNT and CDR2 YYREEE (reference sequence). With 0 bases removed from V and 4 bases from J, the gap between germline ends came to 14 bases. The CDR3 reads CASSLESGTPYEQYF. The CDR3, as DNA: TGTGCCAGCAGCTTGGAATCAGGGACTCCATACGAGCAGTACTTC. Complete variable domain (other parts from reference TRBV5-4 and TRBJ2-7): ETGVTQSPTHLIKTRGQQVTLRCSSQSGHNTVSWYQQALGQGPQFIFQYYREEENGRGNFPPRFSGLQFPNYSSELNVNALELDDSALYLCASSLESGTPYEQYFGPGTRLTVT.

J is TRBJ1-6 and V is TRBV25-1, with 9 bases aligning to TRBD1. CDR1 and CDR2 (germline): MGHDK, SYGVNS. The CDR3 is 16 amino acids. V was pared by 1 base and J by 8 bases, with 6 bases of the junction left unmatched. CDR3 in amino acids: CASSEWRGQGHSPLHF. In DNA form, the CDR3 reads TGTGCCAGCAGTGAATGGCGTGGACAGGGGCATTCACCCCTCCACTTT.

This clone has just one count. This chain uses TRBV2 with TRBJ2-2; 11 bases match TRBD1. The CDR3 contains 18 residues. CDR1 is SNHLY, CDR2 FYNNEI, per germline. Losses at the gene ends were 6 bases for V and 0 bases for J; bases not matched to a gene: 9. The CDR3 DNA reads TGTGCCAGCAGCCACGAGGACAGGGGGCGGTCGAACACCGGGGAGCTGTTTTTT. It is translated as CASSHEDRGRSNTGELFF.

The chain links TRBV4-2 to TRBJ1-1; TRBD1 agrees at 9 bases. Germline CDR1 LGHNA, CDR2 YNFKEQ. The trim removed 4 bases at V and 5 bases at J, leaving 5 bases unmatched. This CDR3 spans 14 amino acids. The CDR3 reads CASSPTGGGTEAFF. DNA of the CDR3: TGTGCCAGCAGCCCGACAGGGGGGGGTACTGAAGCTTTCTTT.

The genes are TRBV5-5 and TRBJ1-2; possibly TRBD1 for D (5 bases). The germline gives CDR1 SGHKS, CDR2 YYEKEE (reference sequence). This CDR3 has 16 residues. Trimming left V 9 bases short and J 2 bases short, with 23 bases between. Here the CDR3 reads CATTSQGADRNYGYTF. In nucleotides, the CDR3 is TGTGCCACTACTTCTCAAGGGGCCGACAGAAACTATGGCTACACCTTC.

The V gene is TRBV1, the J gene TRBJ2-7. TRBV1 is labeled a pseudogene. The CDR3 is 9 amino acids. The CDR3 DNA reads as TGCACCACCTCCTACGAGCAGTACTTC. Translation gives CTTSYEQYF.

This rearrangement joins TRBV11-2 to TRBJ2-7; weak D call: TRBD1 (6 bases). The CDR3 length is 15 residues. Germline V gene data show CDR1 as SGHAT and CDR2 as FQNNGV. V was cut by 0 bases and J by 12 bases, with 21 bases left in between. In nucleotides, the CDR3 is TGTGCCAGCAGCTTAGATGTGGGGGCAGGCCATTTGCGGTACTTC. It encodes CASSLDVGAGHLRYF.

This chain joins TRBV7-2 and TRBJ2-1, with D hard to call. V lost 4 bases to trimming and J lost 1 base, with 11 bases between them. CDR1 is SGHTA and CDR2 is FQGNSA in the germline V gene. The CDR3 is 15 residues long. The CDR3 nucleotides read TGTGCCAGCAGCTCTGGGCTAGGTTCCTACAATGAGCAGTTCTTC. This gives the protein CASSSGLGSYNEQFF.

This rearrangement joins TRBV4-3 to TRBJ2-5; the match to TRBD2 covers 7 bases. V lost 0 bases and J lost 1; bases outside the gene matches: 11. The CDR3 is made up of 18 amino acids. In germline, CDR1 is LGHNA, CDR2 YSLEER. The CDR3 sequence: CASSQDLGGNRGQETQYF. CDR3 bases: TGCGCCAGCAGCCAAGATCTGGGGGGGAATCGGGGCCAAGAGACCCAGTACTTC.

The CDR3 sequence: CASSLERTGRQYYGYTF. The CDR3 nucleotides read TGTGCCAGCAGCTTAGAACGGACAGGGAGGCAGTACTATGGCTACACCTTC. The rearrangement uses TRBV7-6 and TRBJ1-2; 8 nucleotides line up with TRBD1. The CDR3 runs to 17 residues. V was pared by 1 base and J by 3 bases, with 10 bases of the junction left unmatched. Looked up from germline, CDR1 is SGHVS and CDR2 is FNYEAQ.

This CDR3 is CASSLASTGSMDYGYTF. The CDR3 coding sequence is TGTGCCAGCAGCTTAGCTTCTACAGGGAGTATGGACTATGGCTACACCTTC. This chain connects TRBV11-1 to TRBJ1-2; D may be TRBD1 (6 bases). Trimming removed 0 bases from V and 3 bases from J, with 17 bases in between. This CDR3 spans 17 amino acids. Germline lookup yields CDR1 SGHAT and CDR2 FQDESV (reference sequence).

The rearrangement uses TRBV9 and TRBJ1-1; TRBD1 is a possible D gene (5 bases). The germline V gene has CDR1 SGDLS and CDR2 YYNGEE. The V and J ends lost 0 bases and 5 bases respectively, with 14 bases between them. The CDR3 has 15 amino acids. Here the CDR3 DNA reads TGTGCCAGCAGCGTAGAGGGCAGGGTCGGGACTGAAGCTTTCTTT. Its translation is CASSVEGRVGTEAFF.

This clone has just one count. This sequence joins TRBV20-1 and TRBJ2-3; 9 bases are a match to TRBD2. The V segment lost 3 bases and the J segment 4 bases; nucleotides outside the gene matches: 5. The CDR3 contains 14 residues. Germline lookup yields CDR1 DFQATT and CDR2 SNEGSKA (reference sequence). The CDR3 loop reads CSASSGSIADTQYF. The DNA for the CDR3 is TGCAGTGCTAGTAGCGGGAGCATCGCAGATACGCAGTATTTT.

The V and J genes are TRBV30 and TRBJ2-1; 13 bases map to TRBD2. Germline CDR1 is GTSNPN and CDR2 is SVGIG (reference sequence). The CDR3 runs to 12 residues. Here the CDR3 DNA reads TGTGCTAGGACTAGCGGGAGATATGAGCAGTTCTTC. This translates into CARTSGRYEQFF.

The V gene is TRBV9, the J gene TRBJ1-1; D is unresolved. Germline V gene data show CDR1 as SGDLS and CDR2 as YYNGEE. V lost 2 bases and J 0 bases, leaving 14 bases between the germline ends. CDR3 size: 16 residues. For the CDR3, the DNA is TGTGCCAGCAGCGTCGGAGAAGGACGGGTGAACACTGAAGCTTTCTTT. It specifies CASSVGEGRVNTEAFF.

The chain combines TRBV7-9 with TRBJ1-5; the D is unclear. V lost 4 bases, J lost 3 bases, and 4 bases lay in between. Germline V gene lookup returns CDR1 SEHNR and CDR2 FQNEAQ (reference sequence). The CDR3 sequence is 12 residues long. The CDR3 DNA is TGTGCCAGCAGCTCCGTCAATCAGCCCCAGCATTTT. The encoded protein is CASSSVNQPQHF.

The chain employs TRBV30 and TRBJ1-1; D is uncertain. Germline V gene sequence: CDR1 GTSNPN, CDR2 SVGIG (reference sequence). V lost 5 bases and J lost 1, with 5 bases in between. The CDR3 is made up of 11 amino acids. The CDR3 here is CAWGRNTEAFF. Here the CDR3 DNA reads TGTGCCTGGGGACGGAACACTGAAGCTTTCTTT.

Written as DNA, the CDR3 is TGTGCCAGCAGCGTACCCGTCGACGGGAGCTCCTACAATGAGCAGTTCTTC. Translation gives CASSVPVDGSSYNEQFF. The chain is built from TRBV9 and TRBJ2-1; D may be TRBD2 (6 bases). In germline, CDR1 is SGDLS, CDR2 YYNGEE. The CDR3 extends over 17 amino acids. V gave up 1 base and J gave up 0 bases, with 14 bases separating them.

The chain recombines TRBV2 with TRBJ2-1; tentatively, D is TRBD2 (5 bases). The CDR3 has 15 amino acids. V gave up 8 bases and J gave up 4 bases, with 18 bases separating them. CDR1 SNHLY and CDR2 FYNNEI come from the germline V gene. The CDR3 DNA follows: TGTGCCAGCTCCTCCGGACGGACTGTTTACAATGAGCAGTTCTTC. Translation: CASSSGRTVYNEQFF. Based on the CDR3 plus reference TRBV2 and TRBJ2-1, the full variable domain is EPEVTQTPSHQVTQMGQEVILRCVPISNHLYFYWYRQILGQKVEFLVSFYNNEISEKSEIFDDQFSVERPDGSNFTLKIRSTKLEDSAMYFCASSSGRTVYNEQFFGPGTRLTVL.

The V gene is TRBV30, the J gene TRBJ2-7; TRBD1 matches 9 bases. The CDR3 length is 16 residues. Germline V gene sequence: CDR1 GTSNPN, CDR2 SVGIG (reference sequence). Losses at the gene ends were 0 bases for V and 5 bases for J; bases not matched to a gene: 11. DNA for the CDR3: TGTGCCTGGAGTGTATACTTTAGGGACAGGGTCAACGAGCAGTACTTC. Amino acids: CAWSVYFRDRVNEQYF.